Presented here are 20 T cell receptor beta chains from one specimen sequenced in a study of vaccination effects on CD4 cells after COVID-19. Following 10 days of culture, CD4+ T cells were isolated. Clones were sequenced by immunoSEQ multiplex PCR, and TCRdb holds only the in-frame ones, with some missing. The table shows roughly 68,000 clones, with about two thirds occurring only once. Antigen specificity for these receptors is unknown. The sample in question was CD4+ T cells from PBMCs cultured without peptide, obtained before COVID-19 vaccination. These receptors were collected from a human donor who had a prior SARS-CoV-2 infection.

The J gene is TRBJ2-3, the V gene TRBV5-6; tentatively, D is TRBD2 (6 bases). Germline loops: CDR1 SGHDT, CDR2 YYEEEE. This CDR3 is built from 15 residues. V lost 1 base and J 1 base, leaving 10 bases between the germline ends. The CDR3: CASSLWGDGTDTQYF. The CDR3 coding sequence is TGTGCCAGCAGCTTGTGGGGGGACGGCACAGATACGCAGTATTTT. The full variable domain, completed using reference TRBV5-6 and TRBJ2-3, is DAGVTQSPTHLIKTRGQQVTLRCSPKSGHDTVSWYQQALGQGPQFIFQYYEEEERQRGNFPDRFSGHQFPNYSSELNVNALLLGDSALYLCASSLWGDGTDTQYFGPGTRLTVL.

The chain combines TRBV2 with TRBJ2-5, with 9 bases identical to TRBD1. Per the germline V gene, CDR1 is SNHLY and CDR2 is FYNNEI. V was pared by 6 bases and J by 5 bases, with 13 bases of the junction left unmatched. CDR3 length: 16 residues. CDR3 residues: CASSYRTGDFDETQYF. The CDR3, as DNA: TGTGCCAGCAGCTACCGGACAGGGGATTTCGACGAGACCCAGTACTTC.

The chain has TRBV4-1 and TRBJ2-1; no reliable D call. The CDR3 is 14 amino acids. Trimming shortened V by 4 bases and J by 3 bases, and 10 bases separated the two germline ends. Germline lookup yields CDR1 MGHRA and CDR2 YSYEKL. The CDR3 sequence is CASSLESSYNEQFF. DNA of the CDR3: TGCGCCAGCAGCCTGGAATCAAGCTACAATGAGCAGTTCTTC.

V usage is TRBV18 and J usage is TRBJ2-1; D gene uncertain. Trimming removed 3 bases at V and 3 bases at J, with 9 bases between. There are 14 residues in the CDR3. CDR1 is KGHSH, CDR2 LQKENI, per germline. This CDR3 reads CASSPRPNYNEQFF. DNA for the CDR3: TGTGCCAGCTCACCTAGGCCTAACTACAATGAGCAGTTCTTC.

The V call is TRBV7-6, the J call TRBJ2-7; D tentatively fits TRBD1 or TRBD2 (7 bases each). Germline V gene data show CDR1 as SGHVS and CDR2 as FNYEAQ. Between the trimmed V and J ends, which lost 0 bases and 0 bases, there was a span of 12 bases. The CDR3 loop spans 16 amino acids. For the CDR3, the DNA is TGTGCCAGCAGCTTAGCCGCAGGGGGGGTCTCCTACGAGCAGTACTTC. This encodes CASSLAAGGVSYEQYF. Combining the CDR3 with reference TRBV7-6 and TRBJ2-7 gives the whole variable domain GAGVSQSPRYKVTKRGQDVALRCDPISGHVSLYWYRQALGQGPEFLTYFNYEAQQDKSGLPNDRFSAERPEGSISTLTIQRTEQRDSAMYRCASSLAAGGVSYEQYFGPGTRLTVT.

This chain links TRBV3-1 (or the pseudogene TRBV3-2) with TRBJ2-7; D assignment may be TRBD1 or TRBD2 (5 bases each). Trimming stripped 5 bases from V and 8 bases from J, with 22 bases between. This CDR3 has 15 residues. Germline CDR1 LGHDT, CDR2 YNNKEL (reference sequence). This CDR3 reads CASSYSQVLGDQQYF. The CDR3 DNA follows: TGTGCCAGCAGCTACAGCCAAGTTCTGGGGGACCAGCAGTACTTC.

The gene calls are TRBV19 and TRBJ2-1; 8 nucleotides line up with TRBD2. In germline, CDR1 is LNHDA, CDR2 SQIVND (reference sequence). The CDR3 is 15 amino acids. The V and J ends lost 5 bases and 7 bases, in that order; junction bases with no gene match: 10. The CDR3 bases are TGTGCCAGTAGTCCGAGAAGCGGGAGTTTAAATGAGCAGTTCTTC. Its translation: CASSPRSGSLNEQFF.

The chain couples TRBV12-5 to TRBJ2-5, with 9 bases that match TRBD2. CDR3 size: 18 residues. Germline V gene data show CDR1 as LGHNT and CDR2 as FRNRAP. V shed 7 bases and J 5 bases; nucleotides not matched to a gene: 20. The CDR3 DNA is TGTGCTAGTGCCCTACTCAGACTAGCGGAGGAGGGGAGGGAGACCCAGTACTTC. Residues: CASALLRLAEEGRETQYF. The full variable domain, with the rest looked up from reference TRBV12-5 and TRBJ2-5, is DARVTQTPRHKVTEMGQEVTMRCQPILGHNTVFWYRQTMMQGLELLAYFRNRAPLDDSGMPKDRFSAEMPDATLATLKIQPSEPRDSAVYFCASALLRLAEEGRETQYFGPGTRLLVL.

The chain has TRBV30 and TRBJ2-2; the D gene is possibly TRBD2 (5 bases). V lost 0 bases to trimming and J lost 6 bases, with 8 bases between them. In germline, CDR1 is GTSNPN, CDR2 SVGIG (reference sequence). The CDR3 length is 13 residues. CDR3 sequence reads: CAWSVRLSGELFF. The CDR3 nucleotides are TGTGCCTGGAGTGTAAGACTATCCGGGGAGCTGTTTTTT.

The chain is built from TRBV2 and TRBJ1-2; the match to TRBD1 covers 8 bases. This CDR3 has 13 amino acids. Germline V gene sequence: CDR1 SNHLY, CDR2 FYNNEI. After removal of 7 bases from V and 2 bases from J, the junction contained 3 bases not matched to a gene. The CDR3 spells CASMGTGNYGYTF. For the CDR3, the DNA is TGTGCCAGCATGGGGACAGGAAACTATGGCTACACCTTC.

In this sample, this clone turned up a few times. This chain joins TRBV4-2 and TRBJ2-1; 7 positions agree with TRBD2. CDR1 and CDR2 from the germline V gene are LGHNA and YNFKEQ. CDR3 length: 16 residues. V lost 3 bases to trimming and J lost 8 bases; unmatched junction nucleotides: 13. The CDR3 protein is CASSQIAGYLGDEQFF. The CDR3 DNA sequence: TGTGCCAGCAGCCAGATAGCGGGTTACCTTGGCGATGAGCAGTTCTTC.

The V gene is TRBV6-2 or TRBV6-3, the J gene TRBJ2-3; TRBD2 matches 11 bases. The V and J ends lost 5 bases and 1 base, in that order; junction bases with no gene match: 8. This CDR3 has 17 amino acids. CDR1 and CDR2 (germline): MNHEY, SVGEGT. As DNA, the CDR3 is TGTGCCAGCAGTCCCCTAGCGGGAGGAGCGGGCACAGATACGCAGTATTTT. Residues: CASSPLAGGAGTDTQYF.

The chain combines TRBV6-4 with TRBJ1-5; no clear D. The CDR3 has 13 residues. Trimming pared 3 bases from V and 3 bases from J, leaving 6 bases between. The germline V gene has CDR1 MRHNA and CDR2 SNTAGT. CDR3 DNA sequence: TGTGCCAGCAGTGAACAGATCAATCAGCCCCAGCATTTT. Residues: CASSEQINQPQHF.

This chain joins TRBV5-4 and TRBJ2-6; D call uncertain. Germline V gene sequence: CDR1 SGHNT, CDR2 YYREEE (reference sequence). Trimming pared 7 bases from V and 1 base from J, leaving 15 bases between. The CDR3 runs to 16 residues. The CDR3 coding sequence is TGTGCCAGCCTGGCAGGCAACCCATCTGGGGCCAACGTCCTGACTTTC. Residues: CASLAGNPSGANVLTF.

The chain carries TRBV19 and TRBJ2-2; 9 positions match TRBD2. CDR3 length equals 16 residues. Trimming took 4 bases from V and 3 from J; bases not matched to a gene: 6. Germline CDR1 reads LNHDA; CDR2 reads SQIVND (reference sequence). The DNA of the CDR3 is TGTGCCAGTAGTACTTTCGCGGGAGGGGACACCGGGGAGCTGTTTTTT. Translating it yields CASSTFAGGDTGELFF.

V gene TRBV15 combines with J gene TRBJ2-7; no clear D. This CDR3 contains 16 residues. Germline assignment: CDR1 LNHNV and CDR2 YYDKDF (reference sequence). V shed 1 base and J shed 3 bases, with 16 bases lying between them. CDR3 sequence (DNA): TGTGCCACCAGCAGAGGGGATCGGGTCATAAACTACGAGCAGTACTTC. Its translation is CATSRGDRVINYEQYF.

This clone was detected only once. The chain employs TRBV20-1 and TRBJ1-1; unclear D gene. Looked up from germline, CDR1 is DFQATT and CDR2 is SNEGSKA (reference sequence). This CDR3 comprises 12 residues. Deletions cut 3 bases from V and 7 bases from J, with 12 bases between. The CDR3 spells CSASEVVREAFF. CDR3 in DNA: TGCAGTGCTAGTGAGGTTGTGCGTGAAGCTTTCTTT.

The genes are TRBV3-1 (or the pseudogene TRBV3-2) and TRBJ2-2; no reliable D call. This CDR3 spans 15 amino acids. V was clipped by 4 bases and J by 3 bases, with 12 bases between them. CDR1 is LGHDT, CDR2 YNNKEL, per germline (reference sequence). This CDR3 is CASSRPYYDTGELFF. In DNA form, the CDR3 reads TGTGCCAGCAGCCGCCCTTACTATGACACCGGGGAGCTGTTTTTT.

The chain couples TRBV2 to TRBJ2-5; D assignment may be TRBD1 or TRBD2 (5 bases each). CDR3 length equals 14 residues. Trimming left V 3 bases short and J 4 bases short, with 12 bases between. CDR1 and CDR2 from the germline V gene are SNHLY and FYNNEI. The CDR3 DNA reads TGTGCCAGCAGTGAGGGACCGACTGCAGAGACCCAGTACTTC. This sequence encodes CASSEGPTAETQYF.

The chain combines TRBV7-2 with TRBJ1-2, with D perhaps matching TRBD1 (6 bases). The CDR3 length is 14 residues. Germline CDR1 reads SGHTA; CDR2 reads FQGNSA. V shed 4 bases and J shed 4 bases, with 13 bases lying between them. For the CDR3, the DNA is TGTGCCAGCAGCTCTCAGTCGGGGGCCTATGGCTACACCTTC. This encodes CASSSQSGAYGYTF.